The sequence of this TCR beta chain was determined in a study of T cell repertoires in cytomegalovirus infection. Background on the study: Recently identified HLA-C-restricted CMV epitopes were among the peptides used. Public signatures in TCR beta pointed to CMV infection and matching HLA type. General study findings and limits: Cumulative frequency (of public TCR beta family members) identified carriers of CMV plus the relevant HLA. Predominance within the ex vivo response was attributable to HLA-C-restricted CMV-specific TCR beta clonotypes.

TCRdb passed the reads through MiXCR, listing each CDR3 protein once. Among under 350,000 distinct CDR3 sequences, about 20% were seen once, and the ten largest hold approximately 19%. In this sample, this clonotype turned up a few times. Antigen specificity is unknown. CDR3 length equals 14 residues. Trimming cost V 2 bases and J 8 bases, with 12 bases left between them. Sequences were derived from cultured PBMCs, sampled from culture after CMV antigen stimulation. V usage is TRBV12-3 or TRBV12-4 and J usage is TRBJ1-4; D gene unclear. The receptor was isolated from a human donor in good health (CMV status not recorded). Some clones in this sample may be carry-over from other donors' samples. This CDR3 is CASSLQAGPEKLFF. Written as DNA, the CDR3 is TGTGCCAGCAGTTTACAGGCGGGTCCGGAAAAACTGTTTTTT.